The clone carrying this TCR beta chain showed up just a few times. As yet, its antigen is unknown. This record comes from a study of T cells after yellow fever vaccination. Germline CDR1 SEHNR, CDR2 FQNEAQ (reference sequence). V dropped 5 bases and J dropped 3 bases, with 14 bases sitting between them. CDR3 length: 15 amino acids. Production of TCR cDNA was by 5'RACE template switching, which also added a universal primer site and UMIs. MiXCR was run by TCRdb on the 5' RACE reads, yielding one entry per CDR3 protein. The sample holds roughly 350,000 distinct CDR3 sequences, about 4% seen once. Regarding the study as a whole: A large majority of primary-vaccination clones showed up again after the booster (96% CD4, almost 90% CD8). A small proportion of clonotypes was detected in both the CD4 and CD8 compartments. Weaker, the secondary response peaked sooner, at day 5 versus 15.

The source was PBMCs, collected 5 days after the yellow fever booster vaccination. The rearrangement uses TRBV7-9 and TRBJ1-5; no clear D. The source of this sequence is a man between 18 and 29 years old who received the YFV17D yellow fever vaccine. The CDR3 here is CASSPDAGFNQPQHF. CDR3 DNA: TGTGCCAGCAGCCCGGATGCAGGATTCAATCAGCCCCAGCATTTT.